Listed here are 32 T cell receptor beta chains from one sample, sequenced in a study of T cell responses to AZD1222 COVID-19 vaccine (dated by TCRdb to 2020 to 2023). This specimen's time point label, per the study, means: baseline before first vaccination. The treatment or condition label here, explained by the study, means: meningococcal conjugate vaccine given as trial control. The library was made by the immunoSEQ multiplex PCR assay. TCRdb retrieved this table from immuneACCESS and kept in-frame rearrangements only. Not all clones are present; in checked studies, unresolved V genes account for under half, and no reason is known for the remainder. This sample comprises approximately 94,000 clones, approximately 89% of them detected only once. The ten largest clones represent 4.2% of the sample. This sample comprised peripheral blood, obtained on day 0 of MenACWY control vaccination. The receptors come from an adult in good health.

V gene TRBV6-5 combines with J gene TRBJ1-3; TRBD1 is a possible D gene (6 bases). CDR1 MNHEY and CDR2 SVGAGI come from the germline V gene. V was trimmed by 7 bases and J by 0 bases, leaving 10 bases between them. The length of the CDR3 is 14 residues. The CDR3 loop reads CASTRTDSGNTIYF. Here the CDR3 DNA reads TGTGCCAGCACTCGGACAGACTCTGGAAACACCATATATTTT.

The rearrangement links TRBV10-2 to TRBJ2-7; possibly TRBD2 for D (5 bases). The CDR3 sequence is 16 residues long. Germline lookup yields CDR1 WSHSY and CDR2 SAAADI. Trimming took 0 bases from V and 5 from J, leaving 17 bases between them. CDR3: CASSESREGSRNEQYF. The CDR3 nucleotides are TGCGCCAGCAGTGAGTCGAGGGAAGGGTCGAGAAACGAGCAGTACTTC.

This CDR3 reads CASSLPAGGPPAWYF. CDR3 bases: TGTGCCAGCAGTTTACCAGCGGGGGGGCCCCCCGCTTGGTATTTT. V and J are TRBV28 and TRBJ2-3; 10 bases fit TRBD2. Germline values: CDR1 MDHEN, CDR2 SYDVKM. The CDR3 loop spans 15 amino acids. J was trimmed by 14 bases and V by 2 bases; bases with no gene match: 13.

This clone was detected once. The genes are TRBV4-3 and TRBJ1-3; 10 bases are a match to TRBD1. V lost 4 bases to trimming and J lost 3 bases; unmatched junction nucleotides: 6. CDR1 LGHNA and CDR2 YSLEER come from the germline V gene. The CDR3 loop spans 16 amino acids. CDR3 in amino acids: CASSRGQGGYGNTIYF. DNA for the CDR3: TGCGCCAGCAGCCGAGGACAGGGGGGATATGGAAACACCATATATTTT.

The chain has TRBV7-2 and TRBJ2-1; 7 bases map to TRBD1. The CDR3 runs to 13 residues. Germline V lookup: CDR1 SGHTA, CDR2 FQGNSA. V lost 8 bases, J lost 4 bases, and 5 bases stayed unmatched. The CDR3 nucleotides read TGTGCCAGCTCGACAGGGAGTTACAATGAGCAGTTCTTC. This gives the protein CASSTGSYNEQFF.

This chain joins TRBV7-2 and TRBJ2-1, with D unclear. The CDR3 is made up of 14 amino acids. Germline V gene data show CDR1 as SGHTA and CDR2 as FQGNSA. The V end was cut by 0 bases, the J end by 5 bases, with 8 bases between. The CDR3 loop reads CASSLAQGNNEQFF. Written as DNA, the CDR3 is TGTGCCAGCAGCTTAGCGCAAGGGAACAATGAGCAGTTCTTC.

The rearrangement links TRBV27 to TRBJ1-1; the D is unclear. Looked up from germline, CDR1 is MNHEY and CDR2 is SMNVEV (reference sequence). CDR3 length: 13 residues. V was shortened by 3 bases and J by 1 base, with 6 bases between the two germline ends. CDR3: CASSFSQNTEAFF. The DNA of the CDR3 is TGTGCCAGCAGTTTCTCGCAGAACACTGAAGCTTTCTTT.

In its sample, this clone was seen once. V is TRBV7-9 and J is TRBJ2-3; no clear D gene. V lost 2 bases, J lost 0 bases, and 0 bases lay in between. CDR1 is SEHNR, CDR2 FQNEAQ, per germline (reference sequence). The CDR3 consists of 12 residues. The CDR3: CASSLSTDTQYF. CDR3 DNA sequence: TGTGCCAGCAGCTTAAGCACAGATACGCAGTATTTT. Based on the CDR3 plus reference TRBV7-9 and TRBJ2-3, the full variable domain is DTGVSQNPRHKITKRGQNVTFRCDPISEHNRLYWYRQTLGQGPEFLTYFQNEAQLEKSRLLSDRFSAERPKGSFSTLEIQRTEQGDSAMYLCASSLSTDTQYFGPGTRLTVL.

The rearrangement uses TRBV4-2 and TRBJ2-3; TRBD2 matches at 9 bases. The germline V gene encodes CDR1 LGHNA and CDR2 YNFKEQ. V trimming: 0 bases; J trimming: 4 bases; junction bases outside the gene matches: 5. The CDR3 runs 16 residues. CDR3 residues: CASSQERGGQADTQYF. In DNA, the CDR3 is TGTGCCAGCAGCCAAGAGCGGGGGGGCCAGGCAGATACGCAGTATTTT.

This sequence joins TRBV11-2 and TRBJ1-2; TRBD1 might be the D (6 bases). V was cut by 5 bases and J by 2 bases, with 9 bases left in between. This CDR3 has 13 residues. Germline CDR1 SGHAT, CDR2 FQNNGV. The CDR3 DNA follows: TGTGCCAGCAGCCCCGGACAGAACTATGGCTACACCTTC. Amino acids: CASSPGQNYGYTF.

This chain connects TRBV10-1 to TRBJ1-5, with D unclear. The germline gives CDR1 WNHNN, CDR2 SYGVQD (reference sequence). V lost 7 bases to trimming and J lost 4 bases, with 5 bases between them. The CDR3 runs 11 residues. The CDR3 spells CASTRNQPQHF. The CDR3 DNA reads TGCGCCAGCACCAGGAATCAGCCCCAGCATTTT.

The sample holds a few counts of this clone. The CDR3 spells CASSLRANEKLFF. The CDR3 nucleotides read TGTGCCAGCAGCTTAAGGGCTAATGAAAAACTGTTTTTT. The rearrangement joins TRBV11-2 to TRBJ1-4, with D unresolved. Between the trimmed V and J ends, which lost 2 bases and 3 bases, there was a span of 4 bases. The CDR3 is 13 residues long. Germline CDR1 SGHAT, CDR2 FQNNGV.

The genes are TRBV5-3 and TRBJ2-3; D unclear. TRBV5-3 is designated an ORF whose function remains uncertain. The CDR3 contains 13 residues. V lost 5 bases, J lost 7 bases, and 14 bases lay in between. As DNA, the CDR3 is TGTGCCAGAAGGGCGGAGTCCTTAAATACGCAGTATTTT. Protein product: CARRAESLNTQYF.

V usage is TRBV11-2 and J usage is TRBJ2-5; D not resolved. Germline V gene lookup returns CDR1 SGHAT and CDR2 FQNNGV. The ends were cut back, 3 bases at V and 0 bases at J, with 5 bases in the middle. CDR3 length: 13 residues. CDR3 DNA: TGTGCCAGCAGCTTCGGCGACCAAGAGACCCAGTACTTC. Amino acid sequence: CASSFGDQETQYF.

This clone was observed a handful of times. The gene calls are TRBV7-2 and TRBJ1-2; D perhaps matches TRBD1 (5 bases). The CDR3 loop spans 19 amino acids. Germline V gives CDR1 SGHTA, CDR2 FQGNSA. The germline V and J ends were trimmed by 3 bases and 3 bases, with 26 bases remaining between them. CDR3: CASSFSDWGRAETYYGYTF. CDR3 DNA sequence: TGTGCCAGCAGCTTTTCCGATTGGGGGAGGGCCGAGACTTACTATGGCTACACCTTC.

The chain has TRBV5-4 and TRBJ1-3; D call uncertain. Germline CDR1 reads SGHNT; CDR2 reads YYREEE (reference sequence). The V end lost 0 bases, the J end lost 0 bases, and 4 bases lay between the germline ends. This CDR3 spans 14 amino acids. The CDR3 protein is CASSLASSGNTIYF. The CDR3 DNA sequence: TGTGCCAGCAGCTTGGCAAGCTCTGGAAACACCATATATTTT.

The gene calls are TRBV9 and TRBJ1-4; no clear D gene. This CDR3 is built from 15 residues. V was clipped by 2 bases and J by 2 bases, with 10 bases between them. The germline CDR1 and CDR2 sequences are SGDLS and YYNGEE. The CDR3 sequence: CASSVSTRTNEKLFF. The CDR3 nucleotides read TGTGCCAGCAGCGTTTCTACAAGGACTAATGAAAAACTGTTTTTT.

The CDR3 coding sequence is TGTGCCAGCAGTTTAAACAGGGGTGACTATGGCTACACCTTC. It encodes CASSLNRGDYGYTF. The chain is built from TRBV27 and TRBJ1-2, with 7 positions matching TRBD1. The CDR3 loop spans 14 amino acids. CDR1 is MNHEY and CDR2 is SMNVEV in the germline V gene (reference sequence). The V gene end was trimmed by 2 bases and the J gene end by 3 bases; junction bases not matched to a gene: 3.

The chain is built from TRBV12-3 or TRBV12-4 and TRBJ1-4, with D perhaps TRBD1 (5 bases). This CDR3 has 12 amino acids. V lost 2 bases to trimming and J lost 10 bases, with 8 bases between them. CDR3 nucleotides: TGTGCCAGCAGTTTACCCGGGGGAAAACTGTTTTTT. Translation gives CASSLPGGKLFF.

The chain employs TRBV7-2 and TRBJ1-1; D ambiguous. Germline V gene lookup returns CDR1 SGHTA and CDR2 FQGNSA. CDR3 length: 17 residues. Trimming stripped 1 base from V and 1 base from J, with 16 bases between. CDR3 bases: TGTGCCAGCAGCTTAGTTGGGTATGGGCCGACGAACACTGAAGCTTTCTTT. This gives the protein CASSLVGYGPTNTEAFF.

This chain connects TRBV3-1 (or the pseudogene TRBV3-2) to TRBJ2-1; D is uncertain. Per the germline V gene, CDR1 is LGHDT and CDR2 is YNNKEL (reference sequence). The CDR3 extends over 12 amino acids. The V end lost 3 bases, the J end lost 7 bases, and 7 bases lay between the germline ends. CDR3 amino acids: CASSQVENEQFF. The CDR3 nucleotides read TGTGCCAGCAGCCAGGTTGAAAATGAGCAGTTCTTC.

This clone was observed once. The chain carries TRBV7-2 and TRBJ1-2; TRBD1 is a possible D gene (6 bases). Germline loops: CDR1 SGHTA, CDR2 FQGNSA. V was shortened by 5 bases and J by 9 bases, with 16 bases between the two germline ends. The CDR3 has 13 amino acids. CDR3 sequence (DNA): TGTGCCAGCAGCCAAGCGTACAGGGTACGCTACACCTTC. It specifies CASSQAYRVRYTF.

V gene TRBV7-8 combines with J gene TRBJ2-1; TRBD2 matches at 8 bases. J was trimmed by 7 bases and V by 1 base; bases with no gene match: 6. Germline-derived CDR1 and CDR2 are SGHVS and FQNEAQ. CDR3 size: 15 residues. The CDR3 DNA is TGTGCCAGCAGCTTAGACGGGAGGGCCGAGAATGAGCAGTTCTTC. Protein: CASSLDGRAENEQFF.

This chain joins TRBV5-1 and TRBJ2-2; 7 bases fit TRBD2. The germline V gene encodes CDR1 SGHRS and CDR2 YFSETQ. This CDR3 spans 16 amino acids. J gave up 0 bases and V 3 bases, and 5 bases lay outside the gene matches. As DNA, the CDR3 is TGCGCCAGCAGCTACGGAGCGGGATCGAACACCGGGGAGCTGTTTTTT. Residues: CASSYGAGSNTGELFF.

The gene calls are TRBV11-2 and TRBJ2-3; D not resolved. Trimming removed 5 bases from V and 4 bases from J, with 13 bases in between. The CDR3 totals 14 residues. The germline V gene has CDR1 SGHAT and CDR2 FQNNGV. CDR3 in amino acids: CASSPRLRPDTQYF. CDR3 in DNA: TGTGCCAGCAGCCCCCGGCTACGCCCAGATACGCAGTATTTT. The full variable domain, in which reference TRBV11-2 and TRBJ2-3 provide the parts outside the CDR3, is EAGVAQSPRYKIIEKRQSVAFWCNPISGHATLYWYQQILGQGPKLLIQFQNNGVVDDSQLPKDRFSAERLKGVDSTLKIQPAKLEDSAVYLCASSPRLRPDTQYFGPGTRLTVL.

The chain uses TRBV28 and TRBJ1-1; D unresolved. The CDR3 loop spans 14 amino acids. Germline loops: CDR1 MDHEN, CDR2 SYDVKM. V dropped 2 bases and J dropped 5 bases, with 12 bases sitting between them. DNA of the CDR3: TGTGCCAGCAGTTTACCTGATATCCGGACTGAAGCTTTCTTT. Amino acids: CASSLPDIRTEAFF.

The chain joins TRBV4-3 to TRBJ1-6; a weak D match, TRBD1 (5 bases). Germline V gene lookup returns CDR1 LGHNA and CDR2 YSLEER. Trimming shortened V by 4 bases and J by 5 bases, and 18 bases separated the two germline ends. This CDR3 has 17 residues. CDR3 bases: TGCGCCAGCAGCCTCACAGGCGGGGGATGGGATAATTCACCCCTCCACTTT. Amino acid sequence: CASSLTGGGWDNSPLHF.

This clone is termed medium-sized (0.01 to 0.1%). The chain uses TRBV9 and TRBJ2-7; TRBD2 is a possible D gene (6 bases). V lost 4 bases and J lost 4, with 15 bases in between. Germline CDR1 and CDR2: SGDLS and YYNGEE. CDR3 length: 14 amino acids. The CDR3 nucleotides are TGTGCCAGCAGCCCCGGAGGGCGGGGATACGAGCAGTACTTC. The encoded protein is CASSPGGRGYEQYF.

V gene TRBV28 combines with J gene TRBJ1-4, with 8 bases fitting TRBD1. The V and J ends lost 6 bases and 8 bases, in that order; junction bases with no gene match: 11. Germline-derived CDR1 and CDR2 are MDHEN and SYDVKM. The CDR3 length is 15 residues. The CDR3: CASRDSGGAREKLFF. In nucleotides, the CDR3 is TGTGCCAGCAGAGACTCAGGGGGCGCAAGGGAAAAACTGTTTTTT. Full variable domain (remainder filled in from reference TRBV28 and TRBJ1-4): DVKVTQSSRYLVKRTGEKVFLECVQDMDHENMFWYRQDPGLGLRLIYFSYDVKMKEKGDIPEGYSVSREKKERFSLILESASTNQTSMYLCASRDSGGAREKLFFGSGTQLSVL.

The chain employs TRBV2 and TRBJ1-5; no clear D. Germline V gene sequence: CDR1 SNHLY, CDR2 FYNNEI. Trimming removed 6 bases from V and 4 bases from J, with 10 bases in between. This CDR3 contains 13 residues. This CDR3 reads CASRWQVNQPQHF. In nucleotides, the CDR3 is TGTGCCAGCAGATGGCAGGTGAATCAGCCCCAGCATTTT.

The chain couples TRBV5-5 to TRBJ2-7; TRBD2 is a possible D gene (6 bases). Trimming cost V 4 bases and J 3 bases, with 20 bases left between them. Per the germline V gene, CDR1 is SGHKS and CDR2 is YYEKEE (reference sequence). CDR3 length equals 16 residues. The CDR3 is CASSLTSGSALYEQYF. The DNA for the CDR3 is TGTGCCAGCAGCCTTACCAGCGGGTCCGCCCTCTACGAGCAGTACTTC.

The rearrangement uses TRBV7-3 and TRBJ2-3, with TRBD2 identical over 7 bases. Germline V gene sequence: CDR1 SGHTA, CDR2 FQGTGA. The CDR3 sequence is 16 residues long. Trimming removed 4 bases from V and 4 bases from J; junction bases left unmatched: 11. In DNA form, the CDR3 reads TGTGCCAGCAGCTCCTGGGGGAGGGCCGGGGCAGATACGCAGTATTTT. Its protein is CASSSWGRAGADTQYF. Full variable domain (missing parts from reference TRBV7-3 and TRBJ2-3): GAGVSQTPSNKVTEKGKYVELRCDPISGHTALYWYRQSLGQGPEFLIYFQGTGAADDSGLPNDRFFAVRPEGSVSTLKIQRTERGDSAVYLCASSSWGRAGADTQYFGPGTRLTVL.